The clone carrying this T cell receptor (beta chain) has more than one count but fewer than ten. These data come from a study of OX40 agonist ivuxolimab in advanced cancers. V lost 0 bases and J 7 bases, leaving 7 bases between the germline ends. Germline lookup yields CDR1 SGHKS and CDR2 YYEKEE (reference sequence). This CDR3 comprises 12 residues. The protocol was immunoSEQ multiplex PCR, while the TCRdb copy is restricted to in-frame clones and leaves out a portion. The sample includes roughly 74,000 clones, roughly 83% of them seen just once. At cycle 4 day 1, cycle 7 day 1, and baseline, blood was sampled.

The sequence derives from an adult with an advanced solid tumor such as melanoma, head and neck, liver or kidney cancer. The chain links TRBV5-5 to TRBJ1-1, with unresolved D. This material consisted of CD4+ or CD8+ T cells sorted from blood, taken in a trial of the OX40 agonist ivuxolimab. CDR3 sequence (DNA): TGTGCCAGCAGCTTGGAATTTGGTGAAGCTTTCTTT. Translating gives CASSLEFGEAFF. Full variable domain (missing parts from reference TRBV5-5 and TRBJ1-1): DAGVTQSPTHLIKTRGQQVTLRCSPISGHKSVSWYQQVLGQGPQFIFQYYEKEERGRGNFPDRFSARQFPNYSSELNVNALLLGDSALYLCASSLEFGEAFFGQGTRLTVV.